The 30 T cell receptor beta chains below all came from one sample that was sequenced in a study of shared T cell receptors in the human thymus (dated by TCRdb to about 2021). Library generation was performed with the immunoSEQ multiplex PCR assay. Sourced from immuneACCESS, this table was stored by TCRdb with only in-frame sequences that have V and J called. A share of the clones is absent; for the studies checked, an unresolved V gene accounts for under half, and the remainder has no known explanation. This sample lists under 850,000 clones; roughly 90% were detected once. About 0.01% of the sample goes to the ten largest clones. This sample also appeared in a second study, on human thymus T cells.

The sequenced sample was thymocytes. These receptor sequences come from a boy under three years old with a congenital heart defect. Donor details come from another sample of the same person, matched by shared clones.

This sequence joins TRBV11-2 and TRBJ2-3; TRBD1 might be the D (6 bases). The CDR3 consists of 15 residues. Germline loops: CDR1 SGHAT, CDR2 FQNNGV. Trimming removed 3 bases from V and 5 bases from J, with 15 bases in between. This chain's CDR3 is CASSFGGHGGDTQYF. CDR3 DNA sequence: TGTGCCAGCAGCTTTGGGGGACACGGCGGAGATACGCAGTATTTT. The variable domain in full, completed from reference TRBV11-2 and TRBJ2-3, reads EAGVAQSPRYKIIEKRQSVAFWCNPISGHATLYWYQQILGQGPKLLIQFQNNGVVDDSQLPKDRFSAERLKGVDSTLKIQPAKLEDSAVYLCASSFGGHGGDTQYFGPGTRLTVL.

The chain combines TRBV25-1 with TRBJ2-3; D is uncertain. Trimming removed 2 bases from V and 0 bases from J, with 9 bases in between. From germline, CDR1 is MGHDK and CDR2 SYGVNS. CDR3 length: 15 residues. The CDR3 DNA sequence: TGTGCCAGCAGTGAACGCTACCATAGCACAGATACGCAGTATTTT. Residues: CASSERYHSTDTQYF.

This chain connects TRBV6-1 to TRBJ2-7; TRBD2 agrees at 8 bases. Germline V gene sequence: CDR1 MNHNS, CDR2 SASEGT. Unmatched junction bases numbered 8, after V lost 4 bases and J lost 3 bases. The CDR3 has 15 amino acids. CDR3 DNA sequence: TGTGCCAGCAGTGCAGCAAGCGGGAGAGGCTACGAGCAGTACTTC. Its translation: CASSAASGRGYEQYF.

The chain couples TRBV11-3 to TRBJ2-7, with 9 bases aligning to TRBD2. The CDR3 is 19 residues long. V lost 5 bases, J lost 6 bases, and 23 bases stayed unmatched. Germline V gene sequence: CDR1 SGHNT, CDR2 YENEEA. CDR3 amino acids: CASSPIRGLAKNSFSEQYF. In DNA, the CDR3 is TGTGCCAGCAGCCCGATCCGGGGACTAGCAAAAAACTCCTTCTCCGAGCAGTACTTC.

This chain connects TRBV28 to TRBJ1-1, with D perhaps TRBD1 (5 bases). Germline V gives CDR1 MDHEN, CDR2 SYDVKM. This CDR3 is built from 12 residues. The ends were cut back, 4 bases at V and 6 bases at J, with 9 bases in the middle. CDR3 protein: CASSYLGPEAFF. The CDR3 DNA reads TGTGCCAGCAGTTACTTGGGGCCTGAAGCTTTCTTT.

The chain employs TRBV4-3 and TRBJ2-7; 9 bases match TRBD1. Losses at the gene ends were 0 bases for V and 3 bases for J; bases not matched to a gene: 9. This CDR3 is built from 17 residues. Germline V gene data show CDR1 as LGHNA and CDR2 as YSLEER. Here the CDR3 reads CASSQDLNRDRVYEQYF. CDR3 bases: TGCGCCAGCAGCCAAGATCTAAACCGGGACAGGGTCTACGAGCAGTACTTC.

The J gene is TRBJ2-2, the V gene TRBV9, with 7 nucleotides matching TRBD2. Germline CDR1 and CDR2: SGDLS and YYNGEE. Trimming removed 0 bases from V and 6 bases from J; junction bases left unmatched: 8. The CDR3 runs 16 residues. This CDR3 is CASSVAVGGPSGELFF. The CDR3 DNA is TGTGCCAGCAGCGTAGCGGTGGGAGGGCCGTCCGGGGAGCTGTTTTTT.

This clone was recorded only once. This chain uses TRBV25-1 with TRBJ1-1; no firm D call. CDR3 length equals 14 residues. Looked up from germline, CDR1 is MGHDK and CDR2 is SYGVNS. The ends were cut back, 1 base at V and 1 base at J, with 7 bases in the middle. The DNA of the CDR3 is TGTGCCAGCAGTGAATGGCAGGAGAACACTGAAGCTTTCTTT. It translates to CASSEWQENTEAFF. Filled out from reference TRBV25-1 and TRBJ1-1, the complete variable domain reads EADIYQTPRYLVIGTGKKITLECSQTMGHDKMYWYQQDPGMELHLIHYSYGVNSTEKGDLSSESTVSRIRTEHFPLTLESARPSHTSQYLCASSEWQENTEAFFGQGTRLTVV.

This clone has only one observation. The gene calls are TRBV7-2 and TRBJ2-7; D gene unclear. The CDR3 length is 12 residues. The V and J ends lost 2 bases and 3 bases respectively, with 5 bases between them. Germline-derived CDR1 and CDR2 are SGHTA and FQGNSA. In DNA form, the CDR3 reads TGTGCCAGCAGCTTATTACTCTACGAGCAGTACTTC. Translation gives CASSLLLYEQYF. Complete variable domain (other parts from reference TRBV7-2 and TRBJ2-7): GAGVSQSPSNKVTEKGKDVELRCDPISGHTALYWYRQSLGQGLEFLIYFQGNSAPDKSGLPSDRFSAERTGGSVSTLTIQRTQQEDSAVYLCASSLLLYEQYFGPGTRLTVT.

This chain connects TRBV11-2 to TRBJ1-5; no clear D gene. Looked up from germline, CDR1 is SGHAT and CDR2 is FQNNGV. Trimming stripped 9 bases from V and 1 base from J, with 10 bases between. The CDR3 is 13 residues long. Here the CDR3 DNA reads TGTGCCAGTCGACATAACAGCAATCAGCCCCAGCATTTT. Residues: CASRHNSNQPQHF.

The chain links TRBV30 to TRBJ1-3, with TRBD1 matching 9 bases. Germline V gene lookup returns CDR1 GTSNPN and CDR2 SVGIG (reference sequence). V lost 2 bases and J lost 2; bases outside the gene matches: 7. This CDR3 is built from 16 residues. The CDR3 region has the DNA TGTGCCTGGAGTCCCGGACAGGGGAGGGCTGGAAACACCATATATTTT. This codes for CAWSPGQGRAGNTIYF. The full variable domain, its missing parts supplied by reference TRBV30 and TRBJ1-3, is SQTIHQWPATLVQPVGSPLSLECTVEGTSNPNLYWYRQAAGRGLQLLFYSVGIGQISSEVPQNLSASRPQDRQFILSSKKLLLSDSGFYLCAWSPGQGRAGNTIYFGEGSWLTVV.

The chain joins TRBV7-9 to TRBJ1-2, with 7 positions matching TRBD1. The V segment lost 5 bases and the J segment 1 base; nucleotides outside the gene matches: 7. From germline, CDR1 is SEHNR and CDR2 FQNEAQ (reference sequence). CDR3 length: 15 residues. CDR3 residues: CASSGTGVFNYGYTF. In DNA, the CDR3 is TGTGCCAGCAGCGGCACAGGGGTATTTAACTATGGCTACACCTTC.

This clone was seen a single time. The rearrangement uses TRBV6-1 and TRBJ2-5, with 7 bases matching TRBD1. J gave up 3 bases and V 1 base, and 2 bases lay outside the gene matches. In germline, CDR1 is MNHNS, CDR2 SASEGT. This CDR3 spans 14 amino acids. CDR3 sequence (DNA): TGTGCCAGCAGTGAAGGGCAGGGGGAAGAGACCCAGTACTTC. Amino acid sequence: CASSEGQGEETQYF.

The rearrangement joins TRBV2 to TRBJ2-7; D perhaps matches TRBD1 (6 bases). The germline CDR1 and CDR2 sequences are SNHLY and FYNNEI. This CDR3 is built from 12 residues. Between the trimmed V and J ends, which lost 11 bases and 9 bases, there was a span of 20 bases. CDR3 DNA sequence: TGTGCCCAAGCAGGGGCACCGGCCGGGCAGTACTTC. Amino acid sequence: CAQAGAPAGQYF.

The gene calls are TRBV4-3 and TRBJ2-4; TRBD1 is a possible D gene (6 bases). Per germline, CDR1 LGHNA and CDR2 YSLEER. The CDR3 is 17 residues long. The V end was cut by 0 bases, the J end by 0 bases, with 12 bases between. The DNA for the CDR3 is TGCGCCAGCAGCCAAGACGGACAGTCATTAGCCAAAAACATTCAGTACTTC. Amino acid sequence: CASSQDGQSLAKNIQYF.

CDR3 loop: CASRTGTNYGYTF. The CDR3 DNA sequence: TGTGCCAGCAGGACGGGGACTAACTATGGCTACACCTTC. The chain is built from TRBV27 and TRBJ1-2, with D hard to call. The CDR3 runs to 13 residues. The V end was cut by 6 bases, the J end by 0 bases, with 8 bases between. CDR1 is MNHEY, CDR2 SMNVEV, per germline (reference sequence).

The chain joins TRBV28 to TRBJ2-5; D is perhaps TRBD1 (6 bases). Germline V gives CDR1 MDHEN, CDR2 SYDVKM. V lost 5 bases to trimming and J lost 5 bases, with 18 bases between them. The CDR3 contains 15 residues. The CDR3 nucleotides read TGTGCCAGCAGTACCCTAGGGGGAGTCCGTGAGACCCAGTACTTC. The encoded protein is CASSTLGGVRETQYF.

The chain couples TRBV14 to TRBJ2-5; D call uncertain. The J call may be faulty, since TRBJ2-7 better matches the DNA end. The CDR3 is made up of 15 amino acids. Germline CDR1 SGHDN, CDR2 FVKESK. CDR3 sequence (DNA): TGTGCCAGCAGCCCTGACCAGGCCCTTTATGGCGAGCAGTACTTC. This sequence encodes CASSPDQALYGEQYF.

This chain connects TRBV4-3 to TRBJ2-3; tentatively, D is TRBD1 (6 bases). With 2 bases removed from V and 2 bases from J, the gap between germline ends came to 14 bases. This CDR3 contains 16 residues. Germline loops: CDR1 LGHNA, CDR2 YSLEER. The CDR3 region has the DNA TGCGCCAGCAGCCAACTCCCGGGACACCTCACAGATACGCAGTATTTT. Translating gives CASSQLPGHLTDTQYF.

This clone was observed a handful of times. This chain joins TRBV2 and TRBJ2-4; 8 nucleotides match TRBD2. V was clipped by 6 bases and J by 0 bases; unmatched bases: 7. Per germline, CDR1 SNHLY and CDR2 FYNNEI. The CDR3 spans 16 residues. The CDR3 DNA reads TGTGCCAGCAGCGGGGGGGCGGGTCTAGCCAAAAACATTCAGTACTTC. This encodes CASSGGAGLAKNIQYF. Full variable domain (remainder filled in from reference TRBV2 and TRBJ2-4): EPEVTQTPSHQVTQMGQEVILRCVPISNHLYFYWYRQILGQKVEFLVSFYNNEISEKSEIFDDQFSVERPDGSNFTLKIRSTKLEDSAMYFCASSGGAGLAKNIQYFGAGTRLSVL.

This chain joins TRBV4-2 and TRBJ2-5; perhaps TRBD2 as D (7 bases). Germline values: CDR1 LGHNA, CDR2 YNFKEQ. V gave up 1 base and J gave up 5 bases, with 17 bases separating them. This CDR3 comprises 16 residues. In DNA, the CDR3 is TGTGCCAGCAGCCAAGGGCCGGCGGGGGCCCGGGAGACCCAGTACTTC. Its translation: CASSQGPAGARETQYF.

The V and J genes are TRBV5-1 and TRBJ2-7; weak D call: TRBD1 (5 bases). V was trimmed by 0 bases and J by 0 bases, leaving 13 bases between them. The CDR3 runs to 16 residues. CDR1 SGHRS and CDR2 YFSETQ come from the germline V gene. CDR3 DNA sequence: TGCGCCAGCAGCTTGGCCGCAGGGCCGAGCTCCTACGAGCAGTACTTC. Residues: CASSLAAGPSSYEQYF.

V is TRBV19 and J is TRBJ2-7; 8 positions match TRBD2. CDR3 length equals 19 residues. Germline values: CDR1 LNHDA, CDR2 SQIVND (reference sequence). V was clipped by 1 base and J by 2 bases; unmatched bases: 16. CDR3 bases: TGTGCCAGTAGTATAGTAGCGGGGAGGCTCGCTGAGACCGCCTACGAGCAGTACTTC. The encoded protein is CASSIVAGRLAETAYEQYF.

The chain couples TRBV7-2 to TRBJ2-7; 8 bases match TRBD2. Germline V gene sequence: CDR1 SGHTA, CDR2 FQGNSA. CDR3 length: 15 residues. V was clipped by 4 bases and J by 6 bases; unmatched bases: 11. The CDR3 spells CASSSKREPIGEQYF. CDR3 sequence (DNA): TGTGCCAGCAGCTCTAAGCGGGAGCCCATCGGCGAGCAGTACTTC. Full variable domain (remainder filled in from reference TRBV7-2 and TRBJ2-7): GAGVSQSPSNKVTEKGKDVELRCDPISGHTALYWYRQSLGQGLEFLIYFQGNSAPDKSGLPSDRFSAERTGGSVSTLTIQRTQQEDSAVYLCASSSKREPIGEQYFGPGTRLTVT.

The chain carries TRBV7-3 and TRBJ2-2, with D possibly matching TRBD1 (6 bases). V lost 5 bases and J lost 3, with 13 bases in between. The CDR3 sequence is 15 residues long. Germline V CDR1 and CDR2: SGHTA, FQGTGA. The CDR3 loop reads CASSVGTGYTGELFF. CDR3 nucleotide sequence: TGTGCCAGCAGCGTCGGTACAGGGTACACCGGGGAGCTGTTTTTT.

A single count supports this clone. The rearrangement joins TRBV27 to TRBJ2-3; TRBD2 is a possible D gene (6 bases). The CDR3 is 19 amino acids. V lost 3 bases to trimming and J lost 6 bases, with 28 bases between them. The germline V gene encodes CDR1 MNHEY and CDR2 SMNVEV (reference sequence). The CDR3 region is CASSLVNPSGRTSGDTQYF. CDR3 sequence (DNA): TGTGCCAGCAGTTTGGTTAACCCCTCGGGGCGGACGAGCGGGGATACGCAGTATTTT.

The chain combines TRBV11-3 with TRBJ1-4; D is unresolved. CDR1 and CDR2 (germline): SGHNT, YENEEA. CDR3 size: 14 residues. V was shortened by 1 base and J by 5 bases, with 8 bases between the two germline ends. CDR3 nucleotides: TGTGCCAGCAGCTTAGGATCGGGGAATGAAAAACTGTTTTTT. This gives the protein CASSLGSGNEKLFF. The variable domain in full, with the rest retrieved from reference TRBV11-3 and TRBJ1-4, is EAGVVQSPRYKIIEKKQPVAFWCNPISGHNTLYWYLQNLGQGPELLIRYENEEAVDDSQLPKDRFSAERLKGVDSTLKIQPAELGDSAVYLCASSLGSGNEKLFFGSGTQLSVL.

V usage is TRBV18 and J usage is TRBJ2-3; perhaps TRBD2 as D (5 bases). V was pared by 4 bases and J by 10 bases, with 21 bases between. CDR3 length equals 15 residues. The germline gives CDR1 KGHSH, CDR2 LQKENI. CDR3 protein: CASSHRGLPTSAQYF. In DNA, the CDR3 is TGTGCCAGCTCACACCGAGGGCTACCTACCAGCGCGCAGTATTTT. The full variable domain, in which reference TRBV18 and TRBJ2-3 provide the parts outside the CDR3, is NAGVMQNPRHLVRRRGQEARLRCSPMKGHSHVYWYRQLPEEGLKFMVYLQKENIIDESGMPKERFSAEFPKEGPSILRIQQVVRGDSAAYFCASSHRGLPTSAQYFGPGTRLTVL.

CDR3 loop: CASSLQGSAYNEQFF. The CDR3 DNA sequence: TGTGCCAGCAGCTTACAGGGGTCTGCCTACAATGAGCAGTTCTTC. The V and J genes are TRBV7-8 and TRBJ2-1, with D possibly TRBD1 on 6 matching bases. The V gene's germline CDR1 is SGHVS and CDR2 FQNEAQ. Trimming removed 2 bases from V and 2 bases from J, with 10 bases in between. The CDR3 sequence is 15 residues long.

The chain joins TRBV12-5 to TRBJ1-1; tentative D call: TRBD1 (5 bases). The V end lost 1 base, the J end lost 6 bases, and 18 bases lay between the germline ends. The germline gives CDR1 LGHNT, CDR2 FRNRAP. The CDR3 is made up of 16 amino acids. In DNA form, the CDR3 reads TGTGCTAGTGGTTTGGGCTACGGGGAGGGGTACGCTGAAGCTTTCTTT. Translating gives CASGLGYGEGYAEAFF.